This TCR beta chain was identified during a study of cytomegalovirus exposure and HLA in healthy donors. Vbeta (60) and Jbeta (13) primers were used in the PCR. Sequencing used immunoSEQ multiplex PCR; TCRdb keeps in-frame clones, though not all of them. The repertoire holds around 170,000 clones, with around four fifths as singletons. V lost 3 bases and J 1 base, leaving 10 bases between the germline ends. The germline CDR1 and CDR2 sequences are LNHDA and SQIVND (reference sequence). The CDR3 sequence is 15 residues long. The chain has TRBV19 and TRBJ2-1; weak D call: TRBD2 (5 bases). The sample comprised PBMCs. This sequence originates from a man younger than 35 in good health and CMV-seronegative. CDR3 coding DNA: TGTGCCAGTAGTATCACGGGAACGTCCTACAATGAGCAGTTCTTC. Translation: CASSITGTSYNEQFF.